The following is a TCR beta chain sequence with its context. No cognate antigen has been identified for it. The input lacks base qualities; no much larger clone sits a single base away. The sample originates from a study of beta chain features in type 1 diabetes (dated by TCRdb to about 2018). Context from the whole study: Mean age, gender distribution, total cell number and subset yield did not differ between patients and healthy donors. A total of some 110 million sorted cells were examined across all samples, and the number of cells per subset was strongly correlated with RNA yield. The study compared the TCRB repertoires of sorted circulating CD4+ T cell subsets in recently diagnosed type 1 diabetes patients with those in matched healthy donors. Regulatory and stem cell-like memory subsets were isolated from only 8 patients and 8 healthy donors, whereas naive and central memory subsets came from all 30 or so donors.

V drops 1 base and J drops 4 bases, leaving 7 bases in between. The CDR3 numbers 13 residues from cysteine through phenylalanine. Only the CDR3 DNA stays, 39 bases, in frame from base 1. The germline V gene supplies CDR1 MGHRA and CDR2 YSYEKL. General findings and caveats noted by the study authors: A moderate but significant shortening of TCRB CDR3 length was observed in type 1 diabetes patients in all four CD4+ subsets. Naive, central memory and regulatory TCRB repertoires appeared to be more similar among patients than among healthy donors. At VDJ recombination sites, type 1 diabetes patients had fewer insertions and more deleted nucleotides, which implies abnormalities in thymic rearrangement. Because cDNA rather than genomic DNA was sequenced, highly expressing activated cells could have been over-represented, although no difference in activation and CD3 levels was found between groups. PCR might favor shorter templates, but patient and control samples were amplified and corrected together, so any skew would affect both groups equally. Because the HLA sub-analyses included only small numbers of individuals, any influence of HLA type on TCRB rearrangement was left unresolved.

Each donor gave one peripheral blood draw, averaging approximately 120 mL, which was collected into heparinised tubes. Naive, central memory, regulatory and stem cell-like memory CD4+ T cells were sorted on a BD FACSAria II using a panel including CD45RO, CCR7, CD25, CD127, CD95 and CD27. A purity above 98% was achieved for all sorted populations. PBMCs were isolated immediately by Lymphoprep density gradient centrifugation and stained directly without culture. So that batch effects would be minimized, each experiment stained and sorted samples in pairs, pairing one healthy donor with one patient. All of the isolated RNA was reverse transcribed with the High Capacity cDNA Reverse Transcription Kit, so expressed TCRB transcripts were sequenced. Naive, central memory and regulatory T cell samples underwent deep immunoSEQ sequencing, averaging about 3.3 million total reads per sample. Sorted cells were lysed in RLT buffer and RNA was extracted with DNase-treated RNeasy Micro or Mini kits, depending on cell number. To prevent cross-contamination, each cell subset was processed individually, whereas patient and healthy donor samples were processed jointly. Using the immunoSEQ multiplex PCR, TCRB sequences were amplified from cDNA into 87-bp fragments spanning the CDR3 region. The amplicons were sequenced using the Illumina HiSeq platform. The authors processed their data as follows. Synthetic template baselines were used to correct PCR bias computationally, reads within Hamming distance 2 were collapsed, and singletons that could not be merged were discarded. Reads were aligned against IMGT to assign V, D and J genes, CDR3 length and insertions or deletions at six rearrangement sites. Within each subset, clonotype counts were normalized to the number of sorted cells before true diversity and Gini coefficients were calculated with the tcR R package. The overlap coefficient, calculated on TCRB nucleotide sequences, was used to quantify repertoire sharing. As a proxy for the pre-selection repertoire, out-of-frame TCRB sequences from naive cells were analyzed. This is the immuneACCESS table as TCRdb keeps it, with only in-frame sequences that have V and J called. A part of the clones is gone; compared with another copy, unresolved V genes explain less than half, and the rest is unexplained. V, J and clone size were drawn from that table, and D and trimming were deduced from the DNA. Across this sample there are around 500,000 clones, with approximately 10% seen only once. The top ten constitute 0.045% to 0.06% of the sample.

Sample: naive CD4+ T cells from blood. Read against the paper, the sample's cell subset or site label means: true naive CD4+ T cells. The clonotype was recovered from a woman between 18 and 30 years old in good health. The chain employs TRBV4-1 and TRBJ1-2; a tentative D match to TRBD1 spans 5 bases. Here is the DNA: TGCGCCAGCAGCCAAGGACAGCCCTATGGCTACACCTTC. Its translation reads: CASSQGQPYGYTF.